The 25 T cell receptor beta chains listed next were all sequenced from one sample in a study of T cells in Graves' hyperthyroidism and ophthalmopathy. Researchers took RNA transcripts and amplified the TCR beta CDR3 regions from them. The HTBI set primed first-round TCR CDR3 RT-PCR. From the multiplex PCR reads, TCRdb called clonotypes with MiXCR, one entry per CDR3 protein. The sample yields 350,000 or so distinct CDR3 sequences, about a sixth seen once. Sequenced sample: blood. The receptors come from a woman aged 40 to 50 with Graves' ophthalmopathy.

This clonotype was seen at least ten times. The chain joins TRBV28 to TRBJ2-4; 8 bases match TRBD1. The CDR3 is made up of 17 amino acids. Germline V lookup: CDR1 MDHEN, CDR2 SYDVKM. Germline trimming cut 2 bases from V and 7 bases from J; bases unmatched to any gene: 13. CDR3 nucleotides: TGTGCCAGCAGTTTAGGACAGGGATCGAAATTACGTAACATTCAGTACTTC. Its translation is CASSLGQGSKLRNIQYF. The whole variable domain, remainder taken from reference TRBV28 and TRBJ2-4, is DVKVTQSSRYLVKRTGEKVFLECVQDMDHENMFWYRQDPGLGLRLIYFSYDVKMKEKGDIPEGYSVSREKKERFSLILESASTNQTSMYLCASSLGQGSKLRNIQYFGAGTRLSVL.

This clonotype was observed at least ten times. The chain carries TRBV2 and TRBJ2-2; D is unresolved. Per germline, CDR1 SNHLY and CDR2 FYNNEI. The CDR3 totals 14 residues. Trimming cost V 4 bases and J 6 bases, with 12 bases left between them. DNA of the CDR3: TGTGCCAGCAGTGCCTCTGAGCGATCCGGGGAGCTGTTTTTT. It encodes CASSASERSGELFF.

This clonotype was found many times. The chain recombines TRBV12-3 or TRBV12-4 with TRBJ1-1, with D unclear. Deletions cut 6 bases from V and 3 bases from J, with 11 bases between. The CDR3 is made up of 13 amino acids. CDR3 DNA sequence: TGTGCCAGCAGCTCCAGGCGCGACACTGAAGCTTTCTTT. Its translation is CASSSRRDTEAFF.

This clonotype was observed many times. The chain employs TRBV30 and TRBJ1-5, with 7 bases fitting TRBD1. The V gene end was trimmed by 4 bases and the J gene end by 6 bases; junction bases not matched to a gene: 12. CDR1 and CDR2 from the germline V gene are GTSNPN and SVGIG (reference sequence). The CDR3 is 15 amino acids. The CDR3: CAWNPTGLFSQPQHF. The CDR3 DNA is TGTGCCTGGAATCCGACAGGGTTGTTTAGTCAGCCCCAGCATTTT.

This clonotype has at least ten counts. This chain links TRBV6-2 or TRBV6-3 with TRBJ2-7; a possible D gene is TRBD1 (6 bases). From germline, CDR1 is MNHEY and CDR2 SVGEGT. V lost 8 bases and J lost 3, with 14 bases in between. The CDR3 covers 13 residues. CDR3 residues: CASRGQGNYEQYF. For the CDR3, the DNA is TGTGCCAGCCGAGGGCAGGGGAACTACGAGCAGTACTTC.

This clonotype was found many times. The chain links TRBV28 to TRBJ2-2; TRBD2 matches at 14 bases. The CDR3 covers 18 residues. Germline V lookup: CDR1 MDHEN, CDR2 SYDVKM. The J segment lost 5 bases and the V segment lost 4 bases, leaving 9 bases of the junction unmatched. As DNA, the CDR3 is TGTGCCAGCAGTTCACCGGGACTAGCGGGAGAGGGAACCGGGGAGCTGTTTTTT. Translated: CASSSPGLAGEGTGELFF.

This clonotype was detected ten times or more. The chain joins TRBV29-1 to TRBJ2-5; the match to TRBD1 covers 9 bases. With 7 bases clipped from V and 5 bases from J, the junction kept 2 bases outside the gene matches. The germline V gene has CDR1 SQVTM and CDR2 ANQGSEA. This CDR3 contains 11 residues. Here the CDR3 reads CSGTGGETQYF. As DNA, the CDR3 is TGCAGCGGAACAGGGGGCGAGACCCAGTACTTC. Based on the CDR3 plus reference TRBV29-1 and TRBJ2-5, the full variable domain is SAVISQKPSRDICQRGTSLTIQCQVDSQVTMMFWYRQQPGQSLTLIATANQGSEATYESGFVIDKFPISRPNLTFSTLTVSNMSPEDSSIYLCSGTGGETQYFGPGTRLLVL.

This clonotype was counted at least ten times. Here the CDR3 reads CAWSIKTGSQETQYF. CDR3 nucleotides: TGTGCCTGGAGTATTAAGACAGGGTCCCAAGAGACCCAGTACTTC. This rearrangement joins TRBV30 to TRBJ2-5; the match to TRBD1 covers 7 bases. Per germline, CDR1 GTSNPN and CDR2 SVGIG (reference sequence). With 2 bases clipped from V and 1 base from J, the junction kept 7 bases outside the gene matches. The CDR3 loop spans 15 amino acids.

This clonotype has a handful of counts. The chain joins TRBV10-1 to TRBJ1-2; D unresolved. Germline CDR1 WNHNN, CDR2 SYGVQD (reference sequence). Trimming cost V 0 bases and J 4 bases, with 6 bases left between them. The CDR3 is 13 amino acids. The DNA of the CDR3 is TGCGCCAGCAGTGAGTCTCTGGGCTATGGCTACACCTTC. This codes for CASSESLGYGYTF.

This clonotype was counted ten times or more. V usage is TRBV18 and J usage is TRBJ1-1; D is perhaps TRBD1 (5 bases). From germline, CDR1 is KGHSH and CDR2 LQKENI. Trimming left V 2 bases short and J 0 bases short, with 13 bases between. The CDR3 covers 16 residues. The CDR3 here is CASSPSGVGLNTEAFF. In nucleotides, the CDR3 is TGTGCCAGCTCACCATCGGGGGTGGGGTTGAACACTGAAGCTTTCTTT.

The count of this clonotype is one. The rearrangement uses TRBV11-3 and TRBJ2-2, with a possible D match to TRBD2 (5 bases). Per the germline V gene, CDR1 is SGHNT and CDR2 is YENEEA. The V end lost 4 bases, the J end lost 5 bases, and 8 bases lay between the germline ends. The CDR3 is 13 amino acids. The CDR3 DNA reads TGTGCCAGCAGCTCCAGGACTACCGGGGAGCTGTTTTTT. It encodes CASSSRTTGELFF.

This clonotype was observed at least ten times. In nucleotides, the CDR3 is TGCAGTGCTCATAAGGAGCTAACTGAAGCTTTCTTT. As protein: CSAHKELTEAFF. The V gene is TRBV20-1, the J gene TRBJ1-1; D is unresolved. The CDR3 is made up of 12 amino acids. Trimming took off 5 bases at V and 5 bases at J, with 12 bases between the two ends. Germline V gene lookup returns CDR1 DFQATT and CDR2 SNEGSKA (reference sequence).

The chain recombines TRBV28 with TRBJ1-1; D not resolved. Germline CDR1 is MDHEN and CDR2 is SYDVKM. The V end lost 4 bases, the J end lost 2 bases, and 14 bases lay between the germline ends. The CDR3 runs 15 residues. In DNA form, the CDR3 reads TGTGCCAGCAGTTCCCATCGGAGGGCTAACACTGAAGCTTTCTTT. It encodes CASSSHRRANTEAFF.

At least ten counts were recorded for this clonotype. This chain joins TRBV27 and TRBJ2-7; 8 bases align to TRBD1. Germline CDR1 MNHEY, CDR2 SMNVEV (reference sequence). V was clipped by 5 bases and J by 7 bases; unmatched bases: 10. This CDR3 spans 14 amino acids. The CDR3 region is CASSPTQGANEQYF. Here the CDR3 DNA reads TGTGCCAGCAGTCCAACCCAGGGGGCAAATGAGCAGTACTTC.

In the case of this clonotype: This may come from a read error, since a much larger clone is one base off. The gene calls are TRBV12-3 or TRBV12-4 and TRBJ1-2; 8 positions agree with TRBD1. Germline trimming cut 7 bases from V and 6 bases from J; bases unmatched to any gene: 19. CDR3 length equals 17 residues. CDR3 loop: CASTPNPSLDRVNGYTF. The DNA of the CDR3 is TGTGCCAGCACTCCTAATCCCTCCCTGGACAGGGTTAATGGCTACACCTTC.

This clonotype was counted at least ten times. The CDR3 protein is CASSLAPGQHQPQHF. In DNA form, the CDR3 reads TGTGCCAGCAGCTTAGCTCCGGGACAGCATCAGCCCCAGCATTTT. The chain joins TRBV7-2 to TRBJ1-5, with 7 bases lining up with TRBD1. The germline gives CDR1 SGHTA, CDR2 FQGNSA. Trimming removed 0 bases from V and 5 bases from J; junction bases left unmatched: 4. This CDR3 has 15 amino acids.

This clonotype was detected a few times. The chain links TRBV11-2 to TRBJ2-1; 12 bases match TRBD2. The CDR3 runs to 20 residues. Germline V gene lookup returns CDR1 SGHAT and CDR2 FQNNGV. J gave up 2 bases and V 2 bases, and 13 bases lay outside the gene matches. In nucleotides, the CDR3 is TGTGCCAGCAGCTTACTTAAGGGACTAGCGGGCAAAAATGCCTACAATGAGCAGTTCTTC. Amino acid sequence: CASSLLKGLAGKNAYNEQFF.

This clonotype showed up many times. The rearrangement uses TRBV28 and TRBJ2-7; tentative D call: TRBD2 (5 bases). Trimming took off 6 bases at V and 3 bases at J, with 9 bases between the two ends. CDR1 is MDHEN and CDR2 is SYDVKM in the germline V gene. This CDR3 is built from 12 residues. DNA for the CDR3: TGTGCCAGCAGGACACGGGACTACGAGCAGTACTTC. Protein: CASRTRDYEQYF.

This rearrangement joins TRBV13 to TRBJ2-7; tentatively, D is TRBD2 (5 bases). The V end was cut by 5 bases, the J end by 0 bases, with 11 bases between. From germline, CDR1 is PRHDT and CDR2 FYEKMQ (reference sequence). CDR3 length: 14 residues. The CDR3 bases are TGTGCCAGCAGCCCCGAGGGAAGCTCCTACGAGCAGTACTTC. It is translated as CASSPEGSSYEQYF. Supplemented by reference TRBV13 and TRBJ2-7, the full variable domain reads AAGVIQSPRHLIKEKRETATLKCYPIPRHDTVYWYQQGPGQDPQFLISFYEKMQSDKGSIPDRFSAQQFSDYHSELNMSSLELGDSALYFCASSPEGSSYEQYFGPGTRLTVT.

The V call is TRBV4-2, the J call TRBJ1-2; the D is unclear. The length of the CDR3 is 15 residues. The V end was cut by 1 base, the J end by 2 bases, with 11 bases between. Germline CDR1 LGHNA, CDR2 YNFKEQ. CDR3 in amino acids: CASSQGTTANYGYTF. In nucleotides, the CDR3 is TGTGCCAGCAGCCAAGGGACGACGGCGAACTATGGCTACACCTTC.

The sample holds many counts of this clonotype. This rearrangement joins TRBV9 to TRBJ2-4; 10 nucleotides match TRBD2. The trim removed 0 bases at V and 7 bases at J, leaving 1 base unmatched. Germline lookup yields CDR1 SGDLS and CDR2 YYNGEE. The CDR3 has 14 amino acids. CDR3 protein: CASSVGSGRNIQYF. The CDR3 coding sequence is TGTGCCAGCAGCGTAGGTAGCGGGAGGAACATTCAGTACTTC.

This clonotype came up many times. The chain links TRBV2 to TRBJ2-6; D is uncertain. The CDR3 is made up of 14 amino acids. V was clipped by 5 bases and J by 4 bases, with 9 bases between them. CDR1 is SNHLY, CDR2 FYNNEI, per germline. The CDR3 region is CASSPISGANVLTF. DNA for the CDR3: TGTGCCAGCAGTCCCATCTCCGGGGCCAACGTCCTGACTTTC.

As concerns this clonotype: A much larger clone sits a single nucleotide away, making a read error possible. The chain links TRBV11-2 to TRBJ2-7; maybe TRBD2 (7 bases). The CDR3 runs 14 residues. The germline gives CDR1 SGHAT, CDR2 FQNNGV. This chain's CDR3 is CASSLGSGDYEQSF. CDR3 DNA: TGTGCCAGCAGCTTAGGCTCAGGGGACTACGAGCAGTCCTTC.

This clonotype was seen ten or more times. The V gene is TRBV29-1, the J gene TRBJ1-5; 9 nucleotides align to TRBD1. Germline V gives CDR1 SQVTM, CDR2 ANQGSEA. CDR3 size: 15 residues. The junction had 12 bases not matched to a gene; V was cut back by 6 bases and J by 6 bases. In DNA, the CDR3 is TGCAGCGTCCAACCCGGGACAGGGCTCCGTCAGCCCCAGCATTTT. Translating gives CSVQPGTGLRQPQHF.

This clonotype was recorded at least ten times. Here the CDR3 DNA reads TGTGCCAGCAGTACCCCGGTAACAGGGGAGCCCTACGAGCAGTACTTC. Encoded protein: CASSTPVTGEPYEQYF. This chain connects TRBV28 to TRBJ2-7; 7 nucleotides line up with TRBD1. V was pared by 5 bases and J by 2 bases, with 12 bases of the junction left unmatched. CDR3 size: 16 residues. The germline CDR1 and CDR2 sequences are MDHEN and SYDVKM.